These 10 T cell receptor beta chains came from one sample sequenced in a study of beta chain features in type 1 diabetes. cDNA synthesis used the whole RNA isolate, giving expressed TCRB sequences. The assay was immunoSEQ multiplex PCR, and TCRdb's table has in-frame clones only and misses some. The sample yields about 340,000 clones, 13% seen once. No antigen has been identified for these receptors. Findings and caveats of the study: Significant though moderate, a shortening of TCRB CDR3s appeared in all four CD4+ subsets of Type 1 diabetes patients.

The material sequenced was naive CD4+ T cells from blood. The receptors were gathered from a woman aged 18 to 35 with type 1 diabetes.

This sequence joins TRBV18 and TRBJ2-7; D is undetermined. V dropped 3 bases and J dropped 0 bases, with 6 bases sitting between them. There are 13 residues in the CDR3. The germline V gene has CDR1 KGHSH and CDR2 LQKENI. CDR3 sequence (DNA): TGTGCCAGCTCACCGGGCCCCTCCTACGAGCAGTACGTC. Encoded protein: CASSPGPSYEQYV.

This rearrangement joins TRBV29-1 to TRBJ2-1, with 10 positions matching TRBD2. Germline lookup yields CDR1 SQVTM and CDR2 ANQGSEA. Trimming at V came to 5 bases and at J to 6 bases, leaving 7 bases not matched to a gene. There are 14 residues in the CDR3. Here the CDR3 reads CSVRRSGRVNEQFF. DNA of the CDR3: TGCAGCGTTAGAAGAAGCGGGAGGGTCAATGAGCAGTTCTTC.

The table lists this clone with a few counts. V usage is TRBV29-1 and J usage is TRBJ2-1, with 8 positions matching TRBD1. J was trimmed by 7 bases and V by 7 bases; bases with no gene match: 9. The CDR3 loop spans 13 amino acids. Germline CDR1 SQVTM, CDR2 ANQGSEA. The CDR3 loop is CSATGGLMNEQFF. The CDR3 coding sequence is TGCAGCGCAACAGGGGGATTAATGAATGAGCAGTTCTTC.

This chain joins TRBV11-2 and TRBJ2-7; D might be TRBD2 (5 bases). Germline CDR1 is SGHAT and CDR2 is FQNNGV. The CDR3 length is 16 residues. Trimming cost V 4 bases and J 2 bases, with 18 bases left between them. The DNA for the CDR3 is TGTGCCAGCAGCTCGAGCCCTAGCAGTCTTACCTACGAGCAGTACTTC. Protein: CASSSSPSSLTYEQYF.

In this sample, this clone turned up a few times. The chain couples TRBV2 to TRBJ1-5; 9 bases map to TRBD1. V trimming: 3 bases; J trimming: 7 bases; junction bases outside the gene matches: 4. This CDR3 contains 14 residues. Germline V CDR1 and CDR2: SNHLY, FYNNEI. CDR3 nucleotide sequence: TGTGCCAGCAGTGAGGACAGGGGAAGGCAGCCCCAGCATTTT. Its translation is CASSEDRGRQPQHF. Using reference TRBV2 and TRBJ1-5 for the parts outside the CDR3, the full variable domain is EPEVTQTPSHQVTQMGQEVILRCVPISNHLYFYWYRQILGQKVEFLVSFYNNEISEKSEIFDDQFSVERPDGSNFTLKIRSTKLEDSAMYFCASSEDRGRQPQHFGDGTRLSIL.

This rearrangement joins TRBV4-1 to TRBJ2-2; 7 bases line up with TRBD1. V was pared by 1 base and J by 5 bases, with 13 bases of the junction left unmatched. The CDR3 extends over 18 amino acids. Germline CDR1 is MGHRA and CDR2 is YSYEKL. CDR3 residues: CASSQVRGLTGITGELFF. CDR3 DNA: TGCGCCAGCAGCCAAGTCCGGGGCCTGACAGGGATAACCGGGGAGCTGTTTTTT.

The rearrangement uses TRBV18 and TRBJ2-5; TRBD1 matches 7 bases. CDR1 is KGHSH, CDR2 LQKENI, per germline. V shed 0 bases, J shed 2 bases, and the junction held 0 bases outside the gene matches. The CDR3 length is 14 residues. The CDR3 DNA is TGTGCCAGCTCACCACCGGGACAGCAAGAGACCCAGTACTTC. Translation: CASSPPGQQETQYF.

This clone was found a few times. DNA of the CDR3: TGTGCCAGCAGCTCGACAGGGGGCCTGGGGACTGAAGCTTTCTTT. As protein: CASSSTGGLGTEAFF. This chain connects TRBV7-3 to TRBJ1-1; 10 positions agree with TRBD1. Germline V gene sequence: CDR1 SGHTA, CDR2 FQGTGA. The V gene end was trimmed by 4 bases and the J gene end by 5 bases; junction bases not matched to a gene: 7. The CDR3 consists of 15 residues.

The chain uses TRBV27 and TRBJ2-1; D may be TRBD2 (5 bases). Trimming shortened V by 7 bases and J by 7 bases, and 17 bases separated the two germline ends. Germline CDR1 MNHEY, CDR2 SMNVEV (reference sequence). This CDR3 contains 14 residues. The CDR3 reads CASNGLSTGNEQFF. The CDR3 nucleotides read TGTGCCAGCAACGGGCTATCCACGGGGAATGAGCAGTTCTTC.

This chain uses TRBV18 with TRBJ1-2; TRBD1 matches at 11 bases. Per the germline V gene, CDR1 is KGHSH and CDR2 is LQKENI. The CDR3 sequence is 15 residues long. V lost 2 bases to trimming and J lost 4 bases; unmatched junction nucleotides: 3. CDR3 nucleotide sequence: TGTGCCAGCTCACCAGGACAGGGGGCGGGCTATGGCTACACCTTC. It codes for CASSPGQGAGYGYTF.